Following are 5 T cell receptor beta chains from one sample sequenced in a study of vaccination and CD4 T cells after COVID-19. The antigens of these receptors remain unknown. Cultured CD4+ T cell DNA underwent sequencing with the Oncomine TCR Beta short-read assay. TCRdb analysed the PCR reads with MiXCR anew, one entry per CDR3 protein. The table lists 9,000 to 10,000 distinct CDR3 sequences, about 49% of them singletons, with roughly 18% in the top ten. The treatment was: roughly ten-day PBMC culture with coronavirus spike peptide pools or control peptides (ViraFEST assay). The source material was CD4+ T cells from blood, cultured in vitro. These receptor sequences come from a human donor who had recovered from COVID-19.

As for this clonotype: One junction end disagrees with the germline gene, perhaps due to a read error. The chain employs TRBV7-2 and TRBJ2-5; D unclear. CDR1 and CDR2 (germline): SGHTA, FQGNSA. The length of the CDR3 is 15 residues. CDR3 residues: CASSSARLVQETQYF. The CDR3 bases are TGCGCCAGCAGCTCAGCTAGACTGGTTCAAGAGACCCAGTACTTC. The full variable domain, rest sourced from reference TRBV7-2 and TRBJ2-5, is GAGVSQSPSNKVTEKGKDVELRCDPISGHTALYWYRQSLGQGLEFLIYFQGNSAPDKSGLPSDRFSAERTGGSVSTLTIQRTQQEDSAVYLCASSSARLVQETQYFGPGTRLLVL.

The CDR3 region is CASSGTGGGLVWYNEQFF. The CDR3 DNA sequence: TGTGCCAGCAGTGGGACGGGGGGCGGACTAGTCTGGTACAATGAGCAGTTCTTC. This rearrangement joins TRBV6-1 to TRBJ2-1, with D tentatively TRBD2 (7 bases). CDR1 and CDR2 from the germline V gene are MNHNS and SASEGT. The length of the CDR3 is 18 residues. Trimming removed 4 bases from V and 4 bases from J, with 23 bases in between.

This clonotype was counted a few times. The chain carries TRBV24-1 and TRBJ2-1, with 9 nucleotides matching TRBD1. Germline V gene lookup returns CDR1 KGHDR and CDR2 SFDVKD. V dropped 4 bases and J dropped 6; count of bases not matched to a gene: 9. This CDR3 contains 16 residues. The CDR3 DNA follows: TGTGCCACCAGTGACCCCGGGACAGGGAAAGGCAATGAGCAGTTCTTC. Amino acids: CATSDPGTGKGNEQFF.

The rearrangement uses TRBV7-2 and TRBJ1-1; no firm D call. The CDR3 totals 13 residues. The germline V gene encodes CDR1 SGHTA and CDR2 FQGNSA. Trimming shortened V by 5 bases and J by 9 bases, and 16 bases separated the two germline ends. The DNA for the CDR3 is TGTGCCAGCAGCGTATCGGCGACGGATAAAGCTTTCTTT. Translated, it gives CASSVSATDKAFF.

CDR3: CASRSNQPQHF. The CDR3 DNA reads TGTGCCAGCAGGAGCAATCAGCCCCAGCATTTT. The chain joins TRBV28 to TRBJ1-5; D gene uncertain. The CDR3 runs to 11 residues. V lost 6 bases, J lost 1 base, and 1 base lay in between. CDR1 MDHEN and CDR2 SYDVKM come from the germline V gene.